This T cell receptor (beta chain) was identified during a study of T cells after yellow fever vaccination. Whole-study findings and limits: Boosting was followed by the reappearance of most primary-vaccination clones (approximately 95% CD4, roughly 90% CD8). When the response was secondary, it was weaker but reached its peak faster, day 5 versus 15. A small share of clonotypes appeared in both CD4 and CD8 compartments.

The germline V gene encodes CDR1 SQVTM and CDR2 ANQGSEA. CDR3 length equals 11 residues. Trimming cost V 4 bases and J 5 bases, with 8 bases left between them. This clonotype was seen at least ten times. Its specificity is unknown. One entry per CDR3 protein, called by TCRdb with MiXCR from the 5' RACE reads. Of approximately 340,000 distinct CDR3 sequences detected, roughly 9.4% appear once; the ten largest clones hold about a sixth. V and J are TRBV29-1 and TRBJ2-5; D is unclear. This specimen was PBMCs, taken on the day of the first yellow fever vaccination. This receptor was obtained from a man between 18 and 29 years old who received the YFV17D yellow fever vaccine. CDR3 protein: CSVGVTETQYF. In DNA form, the CDR3 reads TGCAGCGTTGGGGTCACGGAGACCCAGTACTTC.